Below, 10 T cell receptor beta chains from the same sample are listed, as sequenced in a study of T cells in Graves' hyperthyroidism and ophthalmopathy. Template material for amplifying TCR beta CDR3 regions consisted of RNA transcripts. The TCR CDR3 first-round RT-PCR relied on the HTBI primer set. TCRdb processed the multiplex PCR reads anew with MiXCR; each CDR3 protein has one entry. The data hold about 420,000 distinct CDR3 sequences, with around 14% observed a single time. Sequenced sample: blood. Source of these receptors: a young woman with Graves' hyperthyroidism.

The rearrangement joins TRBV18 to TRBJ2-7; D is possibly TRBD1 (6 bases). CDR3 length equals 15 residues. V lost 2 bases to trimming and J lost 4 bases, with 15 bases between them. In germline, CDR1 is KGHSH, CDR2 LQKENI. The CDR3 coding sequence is TGTGCCAGCTCACCAAGGGCAGGGGACCTTTACGAGCAGTACTTC. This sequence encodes CASSPRAGDLYEQYF.

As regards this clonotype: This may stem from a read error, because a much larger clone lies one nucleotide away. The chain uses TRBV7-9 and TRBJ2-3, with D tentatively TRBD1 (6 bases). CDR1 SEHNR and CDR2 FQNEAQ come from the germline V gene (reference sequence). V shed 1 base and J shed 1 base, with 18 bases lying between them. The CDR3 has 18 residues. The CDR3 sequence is CASSLDRASWFGTDTQYF. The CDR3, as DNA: TGTGCCAGCAGCTTAGACAGGGCTTCATGGTTCGGCACAGATACGCAGTATTTT. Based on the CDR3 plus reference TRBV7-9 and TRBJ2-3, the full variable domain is DTGVSQNPRHKITKRGQNVTFRCDPISEHNRLYWYRQTLGQGPEFLTYFQNEAQLEKSRLLSDRFSAERPKGSFSTLEIQRTEQGDSAMYLCASSLDRASWFGTDTQYFGPGTRLTVL.

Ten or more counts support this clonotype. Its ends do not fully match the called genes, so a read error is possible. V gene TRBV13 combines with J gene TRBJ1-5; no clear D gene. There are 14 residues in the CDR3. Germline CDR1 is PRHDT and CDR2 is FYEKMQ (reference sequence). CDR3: CASSLAREAQPQHF. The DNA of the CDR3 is TGTGCCAGCAGTTTAGCAAGGGAGGCTCAGCCCCAGCATTTT. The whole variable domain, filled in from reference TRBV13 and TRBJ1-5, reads AAGVIQSPRHLIKEKRETATLKCYPIPRHDTVYWYQQGPGQDPQFLISFYEKMQSDKGSIPDRFSAQQFSDYHSELNMSSLELGDSALYFCASSLAREAQPQHFGDGTRLSIL.

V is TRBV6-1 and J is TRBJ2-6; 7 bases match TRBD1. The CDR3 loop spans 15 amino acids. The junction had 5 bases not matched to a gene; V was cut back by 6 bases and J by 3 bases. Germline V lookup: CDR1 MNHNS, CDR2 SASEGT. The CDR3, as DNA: TGTGCCAGCAGCGAGGGGGCGCGTGGGGCCAACGTCCTGACTTTC. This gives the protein CASSEGARGANVLTF.

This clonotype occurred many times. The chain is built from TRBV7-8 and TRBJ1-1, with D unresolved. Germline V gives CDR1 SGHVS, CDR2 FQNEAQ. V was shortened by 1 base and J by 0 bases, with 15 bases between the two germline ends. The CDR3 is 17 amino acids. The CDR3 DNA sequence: TGTGCCAGCAGCTTAGGTCAGGCATTAGAAATGAACACTGAAGCTTTCTTT. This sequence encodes CASSLGQALEMNTEAFF.

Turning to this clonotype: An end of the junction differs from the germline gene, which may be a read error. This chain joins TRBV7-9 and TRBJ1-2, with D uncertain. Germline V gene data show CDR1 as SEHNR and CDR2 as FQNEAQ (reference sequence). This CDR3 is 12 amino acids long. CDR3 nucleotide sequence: TGTGCCAGCAGCCTAGCCAGCCAGAGCTACACCTTC. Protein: CASSLASQSYTF. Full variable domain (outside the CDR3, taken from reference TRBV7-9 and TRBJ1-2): DTGVSQNPRHKITKRGQNVTFRCDPISEHNRLYWYRQTLGQGPEFLTYFQNEAQLEKSRLLSDRFSAERPKGSFSTLEIQRTEQGDSAMYLCASSLASQSYTFGSGTRLTVV.

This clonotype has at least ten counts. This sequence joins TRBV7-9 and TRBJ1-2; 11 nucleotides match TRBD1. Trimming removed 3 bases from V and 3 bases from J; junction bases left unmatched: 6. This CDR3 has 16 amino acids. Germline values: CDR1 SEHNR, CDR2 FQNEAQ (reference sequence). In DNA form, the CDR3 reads TGTGCCAGCAGCTTGTTGGACAGGGGGCGGGACTATGGCTACACCTTC. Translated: CASSLLDRGRDYGYTF.

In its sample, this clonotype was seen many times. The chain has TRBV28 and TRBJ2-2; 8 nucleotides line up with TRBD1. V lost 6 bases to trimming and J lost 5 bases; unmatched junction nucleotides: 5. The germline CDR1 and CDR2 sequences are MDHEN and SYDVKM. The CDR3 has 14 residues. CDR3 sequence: CASRYRGWTGELFF. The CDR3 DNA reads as TGTGCCAGCAGATACAGGGGGTGGACCGGGGAGCTGTTTTTT.

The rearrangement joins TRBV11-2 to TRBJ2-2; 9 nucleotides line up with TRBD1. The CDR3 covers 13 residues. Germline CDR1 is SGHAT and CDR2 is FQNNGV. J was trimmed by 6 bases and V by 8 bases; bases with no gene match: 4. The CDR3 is CASGRDRAGELFF. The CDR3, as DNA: TGTGCCAGCGGGAGGGACAGGGCCGGGGAGCTGTTTTTT. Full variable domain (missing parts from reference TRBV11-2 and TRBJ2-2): EAGVAQSPRYKIIEKRQSVAFWCNPISGHATLYWYQQILGQGPKLLIQFQNNGVVDDSQLPKDRFSAERLKGVDSTLKIQPAKLEDSAVYLCASGRDRAGELFFGEGSRLTVL.

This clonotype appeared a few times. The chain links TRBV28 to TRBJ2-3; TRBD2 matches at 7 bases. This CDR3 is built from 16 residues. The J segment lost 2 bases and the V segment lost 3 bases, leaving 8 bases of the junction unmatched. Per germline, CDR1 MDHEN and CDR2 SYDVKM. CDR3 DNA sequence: TGTGCCAGCAGTTTTCCTAGCGGAGGTAACACAGATACGCAGTATTTT. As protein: CASSFPSGGNTDTQYF.